This T cell receptor (beta chain) is drawn from a study of blood T cell repertoires in COVID-19. Whole-study context: Specimens from acute and convalescent COVID-19 originated in the United States, Italy and Spain. PBMCs, B-cell-depleted T cells, or T cells provided the cDNA or gDNA that made up the material.

Authors' methods: The assay estimated nucleated cells by amplifying reference gene primers. The protocol was immunoSEQ multiplex PCR, while the TCRdb copy is restricted to in-frame clones and leaves out a portion. That table furnishes V, J and clone size, whereas the DNA furnished D and trimming. The repertoire consists of about 430,000 clones, with nearly 90% occurring once and the leading ten covering 1.4%. The study drew participants aged about 18 to 89 years from some 23 US areas. The V gene lost 4 bases and the J gene lost 2 bases, with 6 bases spanning the gap. This CDR3 region has 13 residues. The V gene's germline CDR1 is SEHNR and CDR2 FQNEAQ (reference sequence).

This rearrangement joins TRBV7-9 to TRBJ2-4; D possibly corresponds to TRBD2 (5 bases). Material for sequencing was PBMCs or T cells enriched from blood (not recorded which). This sequence was found in a woman under 30 who had been exposed to COVID-19. The CDR3 DNA follows: TGTGCCAGCAGCTCCGGGACCAAAAACATTCAGTACTTC. Amino acid sequence: CASSSGTKNIQYF.